Listed below are T cell receptor beta chains from one sample, sequenced in a study of blood T cell repertoires in COVID-19. Measured with immunoSEQ multiplex PCR; TCRdb has only the in-frame clones, and not every one. The sample shows about 160,000 clones, approximately 84% of them seen only once. Sequences were obtained from peripheral blood. The receptors derive from a man between 70 and 80 years old with acute or convalescent COVID-19. The CDR3 runs from the conserved cysteine through the conserved F or W. The D gene is left open where the match is weak. Size tells how often a clone was seen (once, few, many) or the class of an expanded clone, and some rows leave it out.

D gene	J gene	V gene	clone size	CDR3 protein	CDR3 DNA
TRBD1	TRBJ2-2	TRBV7-6	.	CASSLVGVGQGGTGELFF	TGTGCCAGCAGCTTAGTCGGCGTGGGACAGGGGGGAACCGGGGAGCTGTTTTTT
.	TRBJ2-7	TRBV6-5	.	CASSYGQLQYF	TGTGCCAGCAGTTACGGGCAGCTTCAGTACTTC
.	TRBJ2-3	TRBV24-1	.	CATSDATERSTDTQYF	TGTGCCACCAGTGATGCGACAGAGAGGAGCACAGATACGCAGTATTTT
.	TRBJ2-4	TRBV19	.	CASSPALENIQYF	TGTGCCAGTAGTCCCGCACTGGAAAACATTCAGTACTTC
TRBD2	TRBJ2-3	TRBV25-1	.	CASSPPPGEGTDTQYF	TGTGCCAGCAGTCCCCCCCCCGGGGAGGGGACAGATACGCAGTATTTT
.	TRBJ1-3	TRBV28	.	CASSLPYRAGNTIYF	TGTGCCAGCAGTTTACCCTACAGGGCTGGAAACACCATATATTTT
TRBD1	TRBJ2-2	TRBV7-9	few	CASSLGQGLNTGELFF	TGTGCCAGCAGCCTTGGACAGGGATTGAACACCGGGGAGCTGTTTTTT
TRBD1	TRBJ1-1	TRBV6-2/TRBV6-3	few	CASSSDTGGTEAFF	TGTGCCAGCAGTTCCGATACAGGGGGAACTGAAGCTTTCTTT
TRBD1	TRBJ1-5	TRBV19	once	CASRRTGDGPQHF	TGTGCCAGTAGAAGGACAGGGGATGGGCCCCAGCATTTT
TRBD1	TRBJ2-5	TRBV24-1	once	CATSHPTGGIYSGTQYF	TGTGCCACCAGTCACCCGACAGGGGGCATTTATTCCGGGACCCAGTACTTC
.	TRBJ2-3	TRBV5-1	once	CASSLWGGTDTQYF	TGCGCCAGCAGCTTGTGGGGGGGCACAGATACGCAGTATTTT
TRBD1	TRBJ1-4	TRBV5-4	few	CASSFDRATNEKLFF	TGTGCCAGCAGCTTCGACAGGGCAACTAATGAAAAACTGTTTTTT
.	TRBJ2-3	TRBV3-1/TRBV3-2	.	CASSHPGATDTQYF	TGTGCCAGCAGCCACCCTGGGGCCACAGATACGCAGTATTTT
.	TRBJ1-2	TRBV7-8	.	CASSLLQNQYGYTF	TGTGCCAGCAGCTTATTGCAGAACCAGTATGGCTACACCTTC
TRBD1	TRBJ1-1	TRBV5-1	.	CASSATGTANTEAFF	TGCGCCAGCAGCGCGACCGGGACAGCGAACACTGAAGCTTTCTTT
.	TRBJ1-5	TRBV28	.	CASRKDGQGPQHF	TGTGCCAGCAGGAAGGACGGGCAGGGGCCCCAGCATTTT
.	TRBJ2-7	TRBV9	.	CASSVQSQGFEQYF	TGTGCCAGCAGCGTACAATCTCAGGGGTTCGAGCAGTACTTC
TRBD2	TRBJ2-3	TRBV5-1	once	CASSLALAGGTDTQYF	TGCGCCAGCAGCTTGGCCTTAGCGGGGGGCACAGATACGCAGTATTTT